The entry below describes one T cell receptor beta chain. This sample is drawn from a study of blood T cell repertoires in COVID-19. For the study at large: The cDNA or gDNA used as material had been derived from T cells, B-cell-depleted T cells, or PBMCs.

The germline V gene encodes CDR1 LGHNA and CDR2 YSLEER. This CDR3 is built from 17 residues. The V gene lost 0 bases and the J gene lost 3 bases, with 15 bases spanning the gap. In the original workflow: Reference gene primer amplification gave nucleated cell count estimates. The assay was immunoSEQ multiplex PCR, and TCRdb's table has in-frame clones only and misses some. D and trimming were read from the DNA, whereas the V and J calls and clone size are those reported in that table. The sample has approximately 200,000 clones, about 82% seen once. The sample consisted of peripheral blood. This sequence joins TRBV4-3 and TRBJ1-3; possibly TRBD1 for D (5 bases). The origin of this receptor is a woman aged 30 to 39 with acute or convalescent COVID-19. The DNA of the CDR3 is TGCGCCAGCAGCCAAGAATGGGGCGGACCTCTTGGAAACACCATATATTTT. Translated, it gives CASSQEWGGPLGNTIYF.